This TCR beta chain was sequenced for a study of T cells in Graves' hyperthyroidism and ophthalmopathy. TCR beta CDR3 regions were amplified from RNA. A first-round RT-PCR of the TCR CDR3 used the HTBI primer set. TCRdb independently ran MiXCR on the multiplex PCR reads; one entry per CDR3 protein. The repertoire consists of a few hundred thousand distinct CDR3 sequences, with 15% to 17% occurring once and the leading ten covering less than 9.5%. This clonotype has ten or more counts. Germline V gene lookup returns CDR1 MDHEN and CDR2 SYDVKM. V was trimmed by 4 bases and J by 0 bases, leaving 15 bases between them. CDR3 length: 16 residues.

Specimen: blood. The receptor was isolated from a woman younger than 45 with Graves' hyperthyroidism. The V gene is TRBV28, the J gene TRBJ1-1; D ambiguous. DNA for the CDR3: TGTGCCAGCAGTTCCCGTTTCAGGCAAATGAACACTGAAGCTTTCTTT. This sequence encodes CASSSRFRQMNTEAFF.